Below are 9 T cell receptor beta chains sequenced from a single sample in a study of identical twins. TCRdb independently ran MiXCR on the 5' RACE reads; one entry per CDR3 protein. Of 700,000 or so distinct CDR3 sequences in the sample, approximately 9% were seen once. The same sample was also studied in work on yellow fever vaccine responses in identical twins.

Sequencing input: PBMCs. These receptors were taken from a woman under 30 in good health.

This CDR3 reads CASSYPGTGDLREFF. The CDR3 DNA reads TGTGCCAGCAGTTATCCTGGGACAGGGGATCTTAGGGAGTTCTTC. V gene TRBV6-2 or TRBV6-3 combines with J gene TRBJ2-1; 10 nucleotides align to TRBD1. Trimming removed 3 bases from V and 14 bases from J; junction bases left unmatched: 13. This CDR3 is built from 15 residues. Germline assignment: CDR1 MNHEY and CDR2 SVGEGT.

As for this clonotype: One end of the junction does not line up with germline, which may come from a read error. V is TRBV20-1 and J is TRBJ1-4; weak D call: TRBD1 (6 bases). CDR1 DFQATT and CDR2 SNEGSKA come from the germline V gene (reference sequence). The CDR3 has 16 amino acids. The CDR3 is CCAQGGGTLPNEKLFF. CDR3 bases: TGCTGTGCCCAAGGAGGGGGTACACTACCGAATGAAAAACTGTTTTTT.

V usage is TRBV7-9 and J usage is TRBJ2-1; no clear D. Germline-derived CDR1 and CDR2 are SEHNR and FQNEAQ (reference sequence). This CDR3 contains 14 residues. Trimming left V 4 bases short and J 10 bases short, with 17 bases between. The CDR3 protein is CASSWAAARAEQFF. CDR3 DNA sequence: TGTGCCAGCAGCTGGGCTGCAGCTCGAGCGGAGCAGTTCTTC.

This clonotype was counted only a few times. V and J are TRBV20-1 and TRBJ2-3; D is undetermined. Germline values: CDR1 DFQATT, CDR2 SNEGSKA (reference sequence). V lost 3 bases and J 5 bases, leaving 9 bases between the germline ends. The CDR3 spans 12 residues. As DNA, the CDR3 is TGCAGTGCTAGGATAACGGGAGATACGCAGTATTTT. Protein sequence: CSARITGDTQYF.

This clonotype turned up a few times. This chain connects TRBV13 to TRBJ2-5, with TRBD2 identical over 7 bases. This CDR3 comprises 17 residues. Germline CDR1 reads PRHDT; CDR2 reads FYEKMQ (reference sequence). V dropped 6 bases and J dropped 1; count of bases not matched to a gene: 14. As DNA, the CDR3 is TGTGCCAGCAGTTCCACTGGGAGGGGTGCCCCCCAAGAGACCCAGTACTTC. This codes for CASSSTGRGAPQETQYF.

This chain connects TRBV20-1 to TRBJ2-7; the D gene is possibly TRBD2 (7 bases). Germline V lookup: CDR1 DFQATT, CDR2 SNEGSKA (reference sequence). CDR3 length: 14 amino acids. V lost 3 bases, J lost 3 bases, and 15 bases lay in between. Here the CDR3 reads CSASGRGSYYEQYF. Written as DNA, the CDR3 is TGCAGTGCTAGTGGGAGGGGGAGTTACTACGAGCAGTACTTC.

This clonotype was found a few times. The chain has TRBV12-3 or TRBV12-4 and TRBJ2-1, with 8 bases matching TRBD2. This CDR3 has 16 amino acids. The V gene end was trimmed by 8 bases and the J gene end by 8 bases; junction bases not matched to a gene: 17. The CDR3 protein is CASSSHGGGVLDEQFF. The CDR3 region has the DNA TGTGCCAGCTCTTCCCACGGGGGGGGAGTCCTCGATGAGCAGTTCTTC.

This clonotype was counted many times. V is TRBV5-1 and J is TRBJ2-3, with 8 bases lining up with TRBD2. Germline loops: CDR1 SGHRS, CDR2 YFSETQ. V lost 6 bases, J lost 6 bases, and 9 bases stayed unmatched. This CDR3 has 14 residues. The CDR3 sequence: CASTGGGRWDTQYF. The DNA of the CDR3 is TGCGCCAGCACCGGGGGGGGGCGTTGGGATACGCAGTATTTT. Using reference TRBV5-1 and TRBJ2-3 for the parts outside the CDR3, the full variable domain is KAGVTQTPRYLIKTRGQQVTLSCSPISGHRSVSWYQQTPGQGLQFLFEYFSETQRNKGNFPGRFSGRQFSNSRSEMNVSTLELGDSALYLCASTGGGRWDTQYFGPGTRLTVL.

In this sample, this clonotype turned up once. At one end, the junction sequence differs from germline, possibly due to a read error. The chain combines TRBV3-1 with TRBJ2-5; 7 bases line up with TRBD2. The CDR3 is 17 residues long. Germline V CDR1 and CDR2: LGHDT, YNNKEL (reference sequence). CDR3 sequence reads: CSSSQEGRGWGQETQYF. The CDR3 bases are TGTTCCAGCAGCCAAGAGGGGAGGGGTTGGGGCCAAGAGACCCAGTACTTC.